This T cell receptor (beta chain) emerged from a study of persistence of HIV-infected CD4 T cells. Whole-study results and caveats: CMV- and Gag-responding cells had lower TCRbeta richness than CD3/CD28-responding cells.

The stimulus was lysate of CMV-infected fibroblasts, roughly 9.2 ug/mL. Memory cells lacking CD40L and CD69 with high CD45RO were sorted. Suppressive ART was started during chronic HIV-1 infection in these adults. Undetectable plasma HIV-1 RNA below 50 copies/mL lasted at least 4 years. Anti-CD28/CD49d costimulation, CD40-blocking antibody and enfuvirtide were given to CD8-depleted PBMCs for 18 hours. Sequencing used immunoSEQ version 4 in survey mode. TCRdb keeps only in-frame clones here, not all; method: immunoSEQ multiplex PCR. The sample lists 40,000 to 50,000 clones, approximately 72% occurring once. The germline CDR1 and CDR2 sequences are LNHDA and SQIVND (reference sequence). The CDR3 loop spans 14 amino acids. The V end was cut by 3 bases, the J end by 1 base, with 9 bases between. Turning to this clone: Its antigen is not identified.

The material was CD4+ T cells sorted from PBMCs after roughly 19-hour stimulation, obtained from a patient who received antiretroviral therapy. The sequence derives from an adult man with HIV who was CMV-seropositive. The chain joins TRBV19 to TRBJ1-1; perhaps TRBD1 as D (5 bases). CDR3 DNA sequence: TGTGCCAGTAGTATGACAGCTAAGAACACTGAAGCTTTCTTT. Its translation is CASSMTAKNTEAFF.